One sample yielded the 12 T cell receptor beta chains listed below, sequenced in a study of OX40 agonist ivuxolimab in advanced cancers. The table came from immunoSEQ multiplex PCR; TCRdb's copy has only in-frame clones and leaves some out. The sample holds 45,000 to 50,000 clones, about nine tenths seen once. Sequencing used CD4+ or CD8+ T cells sorted from blood, obtained in a trial of the OX40 agonist ivuxolimab. The receptor source for this set is an adult with an advanced solid tumor such as melanoma, head and neck, liver or kidney cancer.

This chain's CDR3 is CASSIDRGRSFEQFF. CDR3 nucleotides: TGTGCCAGTAGTATAGATCGGGGACGGAGCTTTGAGCAGTTCTTC. The rearrangement uses TRBV19 and TRBJ2-1, with D perhaps assigned TRBD1 or TRBD2 (5 bases each). Trimming removed 0 bases from V and 9 bases from J, with 15 bases in between. The CDR3 contains 15 residues. Germline V lookup: CDR1 LNHDA, CDR2 SQIVND (reference sequence).

The gene calls are TRBV2 and TRBJ2-1, with 10 bases that match TRBD2. CDR3 length: 16 amino acids. The ends lost 7 bases at V and 3 bases at J; junction bases unmatched: 9. Per germline, CDR1 SNHLY and CDR2 FYNNEI. In DNA form, the CDR3 reads TGTGCCAGCAAAGAGGAGCGGGGGGGCATCTACAATGAGCAGTTCTTC. Protein: CASKEERGGIYNEQFF. Together with reference TRBV2 and TRBJ2-1, the CDR3 gives the full variable domain: EPEVTQTPSHQVTQMGQEVILRCVPISNHLYFYWYRQILGQKVEFLVSFYNNEISEKSEIFDDQFSVERPDGSNFTLKIRSTKLEDSAMYFCASKEERGGIYNEQFFGPGTRLTVL.

The CDR3: CASSLSSRGNQPQHF. The CDR3 DNA is TGCGCCAGCAGCCTAAGCTCCAGGGGGAATCAGCCCCAGCATTTT. The chain links TRBV4-1 to TRBJ1-5, with 7 nucleotides matching TRBD1. Germline V gene data show CDR1 as MGHRA and CDR2 as YSYEKL. J gave up 4 bases and V 4 bases, and 7 bases lay outside the gene matches. The CDR3 length is 15 residues.

This chain joins TRBV7-9 and TRBJ2-3, with 10 bases identical to TRBD2. The CDR3 sequence is 16 residues long. The germline V gene has CDR1 SEHNR and CDR2 FQNEAQ (reference sequence). The V and J ends lost 4 bases and 2 bases, in that order; junction bases with no gene match: 6. DNA of the CDR3: TGTGCCAGCAGCTCGGAACTAGCGGGGATCACAGATACGCAGTATTTT. This sequence encodes CASSSELAGITDTQYF.

This clone was seen more than once but under ten times. The V call is TRBV6-5, the J call TRBJ2-2; D gene uncertain. Germline-derived CDR1 and CDR2 are MNHEY and SVGAGI. The CDR3 consists of 15 residues. The V gene lost 0 bases and the J gene lost 8 bases, with 13 bases spanning the gap. The CDR3 nucleotides read TGTGCCAGCAGTTACTCGATAGAGGCTGCGGGGGAGCTGTTTTTT. Protein sequence: CASSYSIEAAGELFF.

V usage is TRBV4-1 and J usage is TRBJ2-7; a weak D match, TRBD2 (5 bases). Germline lookup yields CDR1 MGHRA and CDR2 YSYEKL. This CDR3 contains 15 residues. Trimming removed 1 base at V and 0 bases at J, with 10 bases between. CDR3 DNA sequence: TGCGCCAGCAGCCAAGTTTTCGGACTCTCCTACGAGCAGTACGTC. Translation: CASSQVFGLSYEQYV.

The V gene is TRBV6-1, the J gene TRBJ2-1, with D hard to call. The germline V and J ends were trimmed by 6 bases and 4 bases, with 16 bases remaining between them. The CDR3 loop spans 15 amino acids. CDR1 is MNHNS, CDR2 SASEGT, per germline. The DNA of the CDR3 is TGTGCCAGCAGGTCCGGGCCTTACTTTTACAATGAGCAGTTCTTC. This codes for CASRSGPYFYNEQFF.

The chain employs TRBV4-2 and TRBJ2-1; D may be TRBD2 (6 bases). Trimming left V 0 bases short and J 1 base short, with 13 bases between. The CDR3 extends over 17 amino acids. CDR1 and CDR2 from the germline V gene are LGHNA and YNFKEQ. CDR3 amino acids: CASSQDNRAGSYNEQFF. CDR3 coding DNA: TGTGCCAGCAGCCAAGATAATAGGGCGGGGTCCTACAATGAGCAGTTCTTC.

The chain couples TRBV29-1 to TRBJ1-2; no reliable D call. The CDR3 runs 14 residues. Trimming removed 0 bases from V and 1 base from J, with 9 bases in between. Germline loops: CDR1 SQVTM, CDR2 ANQGSEA. Here the CDR3 DNA reads TGCAGCGTTGAAGATCGAGGCAGTAACTATGGCTACACCTTC. Protein product: CSVEDRGSNYGYTF.

The chain is built from TRBV27 and TRBJ2-3; D unresolved. This CDR3 region has 12 residues. V lost 3 bases and J lost 2, with 3 bases in between. Germline-derived CDR1 and CDR2 are MNHEY and SMNVEV (reference sequence). For the CDR3, the DNA is TGTGCCAGCAGTTTCTCCACAGATACGCAGTATTTT. The encoded protein is CASSFSTDTQYF.

J is TRBJ1-1 and V is TRBV19; D remains unclear. V dropped 8 bases and J dropped 1 base, with 8 bases sitting between them. The germline gives CDR1 LNHDA, CDR2 SQIVND (reference sequence). The CDR3 length is 12 residues. This chain's CDR3 is CASWKGNTEAFF. DNA for the CDR3: TGTGCCAGTTGGAAGGGGAACACTGAAGCTTTCTTT.

The chain uses TRBV4-1 and TRBJ2-1; 15 bases line up with TRBD2. CDR1 is MGHRA, CDR2 YSYEKL, per germline. There are 18 residues in the CDR3. Losses at the gene ends were 4 bases for V and 0 bases for J; bases not matched to a gene: 4. The CDR3 spells CASSRGLAGGSSYNEQFF. CDR3 coding DNA: TGCGCCAGCAGCCGTGGACTAGCGGGGGGGAGCTCCTACAATGAGCAGTTCTTC.